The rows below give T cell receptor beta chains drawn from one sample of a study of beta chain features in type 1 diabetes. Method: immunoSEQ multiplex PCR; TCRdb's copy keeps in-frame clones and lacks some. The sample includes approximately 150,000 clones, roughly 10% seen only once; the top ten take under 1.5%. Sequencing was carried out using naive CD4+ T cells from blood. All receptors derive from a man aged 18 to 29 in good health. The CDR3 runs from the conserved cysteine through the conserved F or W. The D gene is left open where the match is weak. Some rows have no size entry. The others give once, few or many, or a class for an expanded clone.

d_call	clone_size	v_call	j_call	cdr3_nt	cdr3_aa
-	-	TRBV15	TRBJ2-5	TGTGCCACCAGCAGGGGGGGGGCCCAAGAGACCCAGTACTTC	CATSRGGAQETQYF
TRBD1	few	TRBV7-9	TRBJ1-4	TGTGCCAGCAGCAGAGGGACAGGGGATTTGACAGAAAAACTGTTTTTT	CASSRGTGDLTEKLFF
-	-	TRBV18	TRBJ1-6	TGTGCCAGCTCACCAGGACAGCTGATTAATTCACCCCTCCACTTT	CASSPGQLINSPLHF
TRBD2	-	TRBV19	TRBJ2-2	TGTGCCAGTAGTAGGGCTAGCGGGGGGGCGAACACCGGGGAGCTGTTTTTT	CASSRASGGANTGELFF
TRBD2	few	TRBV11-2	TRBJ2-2	TGTGCCAGCAGCTTCCTAGCGGGGGGCCCCGGGGAGCTGTTTTTT	CASSFLAGGPGELFF
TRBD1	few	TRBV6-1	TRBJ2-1	TGTGCCAGCAGACAGGGGGCGACGGATGAGCAGTTCTTC	CASRQGATDEQFF
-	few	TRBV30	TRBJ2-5	TGTGCCTGGAGCAGGAGGACAGCTAAAGAGACCCAGTACTTC	CAWSRRTAKETQYF
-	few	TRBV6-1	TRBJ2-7	TGTGCCAGCAGTGATACAGGATACGAGCAGTACTTC	CASSDTGYEQYF
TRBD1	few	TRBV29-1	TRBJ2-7	TGCAGCTCAAGGACAGGGGACTCCTACGAGCAGTACTTC	CSSRTGDSYEQYF
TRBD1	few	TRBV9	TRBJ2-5	TGTGCCAGCAGCGCCGTCACAGGGGTTGAGACCCAGTACTTC	CASSAVTGVETQYF
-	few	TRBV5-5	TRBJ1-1	TGTGCCAGCAGCTTGATGAGTGCGGTGAACACTGAAGCTTTCTTT	CASSLMSAVNTEAFF
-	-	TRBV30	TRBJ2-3	TGTGCCTGGAGTGCTCCCAGGTCTAGCACAGATACGCAGTATTTT	CAWSAPRSSTDTQYF
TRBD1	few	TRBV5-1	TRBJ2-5	TGCGCCAGCACCGACAGGGACCAAGAGACCCAGTACTTC	CASTDRDQETQYF
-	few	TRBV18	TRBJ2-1	TGTGCCAGCTCACCTCTCGACAAGGAGCAGTTCTTC	CASSPLDKEQFF
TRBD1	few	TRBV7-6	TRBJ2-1	TGTGCCAGCAGCTTATCCAGGACAGGGGGCGCTTTTAATGAGCAGTTCTTC	CASSLSRTGGAFNEQFF
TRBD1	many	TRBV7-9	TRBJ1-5	TGTGCCAGCAGCGCACAGGGGGCGAATCAGCCCCAGCATTTT	CASSAQGANQPQHF
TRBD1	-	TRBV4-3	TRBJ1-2	TGCGCCAGCAGCCATGCCGGGACAGGGGGTGGCGATGGCTACACCTTC	CASSHAGTGGGDGYTF
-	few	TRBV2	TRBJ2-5	TGTGCCAGCAGTTATGGGACACGGGGAGAGACCCAGTACTTC	CASSYGTRGETQYF
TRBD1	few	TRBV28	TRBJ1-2	TGTGCCAGCAGCACGGGACAGTACACCTATGGCTACACCTTC	CASSTGQYTYGYTF
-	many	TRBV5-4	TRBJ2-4	TGTGCCAGCAGGGCGACTGCGTCCCCGAACATTCAGTACTTC	CASRATASPNIQYF
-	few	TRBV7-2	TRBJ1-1	TGTGCCAGCAGCGTACGACAGGTGCGCACTGAAGCTTTCTTT	CASSVRQVRTEAFF
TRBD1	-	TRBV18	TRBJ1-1	TGTGCCAGCTCAGTGTCAGAGGGGACAGGGGCCACTGAAGCTTTCTTT	CASSVSEGTGATEAFF
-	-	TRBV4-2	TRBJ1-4	TGTGCCAGCAGCCAAGTAGAGTTAATTGATGAAAAACTGTTTTTT	CASSQVELIDEKLFF
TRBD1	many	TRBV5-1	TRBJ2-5	TGCGCCAGCAGCTCCCGGGACAGTCAAGAGACCCAGTACTTC	CASSSRDSQETQYF
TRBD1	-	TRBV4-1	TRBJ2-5	TGCGCCAGCAGCCTCCAGGGGGCGCGGGAGACCCAGTACTTC	CASSLQGARETQYF